This TCR beta chain was recovered during a study of metastatic and nonmetastatic thyroid tumors. There are many counts of this clone. How the authors handled the data: The study built a papillary thyroid cancer distant-metastasis classifier from CDR3 differences across clinicopathological groups. MiXCR re-clonotyped the PCR reads for TCRdb. TCRdb, rather than the study authors, made the V and J calls. The table shows 60,000 or so clones, with 4% to 4.5% occurring only once. The CDR3 has 15 amino acids. The V gene lost 3 bases and the J gene lost 2 bases, with 16 bases spanning the gap. Germline loops: CDR1 DFQATT, CDR2 SNEGSKA (reference sequence). Ahead of thyroid surgery, no patient had received treatment of any kind.

V is TRBV20-1 and J is TRBJ2-5, with D unclear. Sequencing was performed on blood. The TCR sequence derives from a female donor with papillary thyroid cancer or a benign thyroid nodule (not recorded which). Some clones in this sample may be carry-over from other donors' samples. The CDR3 sequence: CSASTRRSLQETQYF. The CDR3 DNA sequence: TGCAGTGCTAGTACAAGGCGGAGCCTACAAGAGACCCAGTACTTC.